This paragraph covers one T cell receptor beta chain sequence. The specificity of this receptor is unknown. Base-call qualities are not available, and no considerably larger clone is one nucleotide away. Collaborating institutions collected whole blood in K2EDTA tubes following their own protocols. For TCRbeta analysis, collaborator samples were shipped as frozen whole blood, as isolated PBMCs, or as DNA extracted from either sample type. The data were taken from a study of blood T cell repertoires in COVID-19 (TCRdb year 2020). A note on the overall study: Samples from collaborators originated in the United States, Italy and Spain and spanned both the acute and convalescent phases of COVID-19. A de-identified subject ID, COVID-19 status, age in years and sex were almost always included in the sample metadata. Deeply sampled blood TCRbeta repertoires from subjects exposed to, actively infected with, or recovered from COVID-19 were included in the dataset. Where available, HLA class I and class II types were taken from metadata supplied by the sample provider and were not determined by assay-based typing. A freely available public database, intended as a resource for researchers studying the immune response to SARS-CoV-2, is where the repertoires were released. Samples came from the ongoing ImmuneRACE study (first 160 participants) plus 1,254 subjects from 6 global collaborators. The prospective study material was composed of cDNA or gDNA derived from T cells, B-cell-depleted T cells, or PBMCs. What the work shows at the level of the full study, not this receptor alone: The amount of clinical and demographic metadata varied by source and participant and was provided uncurated.

Relative to germline, V is 4 bases shorter and J is 5 bases shorter, with 9 bases between their ends. As encoded in the germline V gene, CDR1 is SQVTM while CDR2 is ANQGSEA. The CDR3 starts with the cysteine, ends with the phenylalanine, and has 12 residues. Only the CDR3 DNA is retained, 36 bases long and in frame from the first base. The immunoSEQ Assay, a bias-controlled multiplex PCR, was used to amplify TCRbeta CDR3 regions from genomic DNA. The original methods were these. Nucleated cell counts per sample were estimated from amplification of reference gene primers within the assay. To quantify the absolute abundance of each unique TCRbeta CDR3 rearrangement, sequence reads were collapsed and filtered. For each sample, productive Simpson clonality was calculated as the square root of Simpson's diversity index across productive rearrangements. TCRdb retrieved this table from immuneACCESS and kept in-frame rearrangements only. Not all clones are present; in checked studies, unresolved V genes account for under half, and no reason is known for the remainder. The V and J calls and clone size are taken from that table; D and trimming were inferred from the DNA. This sample comprises about 53,000 clones, approximately 80% of them detected only once. The ten largest clones add up to around 45% of the sample.

Sample: peripheral blood. The source is a man between 65 and 85 years old with active or convalescent COVID-19. The sequence is built from TRBV29-1 and TRBJ1-5; no D gene can be assigned with confidence. The nucleotide sequence reads TGCAGCGTTGGAGCGGAAGATCAGCCCCAGCATTTT. Its translation is CSVGAEDQPQHF. Where the CDR3 stops, the reference TRBV29-1 and TRBJ1-5 genes take over; the full variable domain is SAVISQKPSRDICQRGTSLTIQCQVDSQVTMMFWYRQQPGQSLTLIATANQGSEATYESGFVIDKFPISRPNLTFSTLTVSNMSPEDSSIYLCSVGAEDQPQHFGDGTRLSIL.